The 26 T cell receptor beta chains presented below share a single source sample, sequenced in a study of Graves' ophthalmopathy and Graves' hyperthyroidism. For repertoire sequencing, the TCR beta CDR3 regions were amplified from RNA transcripts. HTBI primers served in a first-round RT-PCR, which a second-round multiplex PCR followed. Each CDR3 protein gets one entry after TCRdb re-called the multiplex PCR reads with MiXCR. The table has over 650,000 distinct CDR3 sequences, 35% to 50% seen once. Sequenced sample: peripheral blood. Every receptor here comes from an adult man with Graves' ophthalmopathy.

The J gene is TRBJ1-1, the V gene TRBV19, with 11 positions matching TRBD1. Trimming at V came to 6 bases and at J to 5 bases, leaving 14 bases not matched to a gene. CDR1 is LNHDA, CDR2 SQIVND, per germline (reference sequence). CDR3 size: 17 residues. As DNA, the CDR3 is TGTGCCAGTAGCAACTTCCGGGACAGGGGGTTAAAAACTGAAGCTTTCTTT. It yields the protein CASSNFRDRGLKTEAFF.

The chain has TRBV25-1 and TRBJ2-2; tentatively, D is TRBD1 or TRBD2 (6 bases each). This CDR3 has 13 residues. Germline-derived CDR1 and CDR2 are MGHDK and SYGVNS. Trimming removed 8 bases at V and 8 bases at J, with 15 bases between. CDR3 DNA sequence: TGTGCCAGCGGTGCGTGGGGGGCGGGGGAGCTGTTTTTT. Translation gives CASGAWGAGELFF. The full variable domain, in which reference TRBV25-1 and TRBJ2-2 provide the parts outside the CDR3, is EADIYQTPRYLVIGTGKKITLECSQTMGHDKMYWYQQDPGMELHLIHYSYGVNSTEKGDLSSESTVSRIRTEHFPLTLESARPSHTSQYLCASGAWGAGELFFGEGSRLTVL.

In regard to this clonotype: This may be a read error, as it is one base from a much larger clone. The V call is TRBV7-9, the J call TRBJ2-7, with 10 bases identical to TRBD2. The CDR3 runs 14 residues. Per the germline V gene, CDR1 is SEHNR and CDR2 is FQNEAQ (reference sequence). CDR3 residues: CVSSPGTSAYEQYF. The CDR3 coding sequence is TGTGTCAGCAGCCCTGGGACTAGCGCGTACGAGCAGTACTTC.

This clonotype showed up many times. This chain joins TRBV12-3 or TRBV12-4 and TRBJ1-2; a weak D match, TRBD1 (6 bases). The CDR3 runs 18 residues. The V end was cut by 5 bases, the J end by 1 base, with 23 bases between. The CDR3 DNA sequence: TGTGCCAGCAGTCCTCGAGGGGGGCGAACGTCACGTAACTATGGCTACACCTTC. It is translated as CASSPRGGRTSRNYGYTF.

The gene calls are TRBV19 and TRBJ2-1; 10 nucleotides match TRBD2. CDR1 and CDR2 (germline): LNHDA, SQIVND (reference sequence). Trimming took 11 bases from V and 8 from J; bases not matched to a gene: 12. This CDR3 has 14 residues. In DNA, the CDR3 is TGTGCCTGGACCCCTAGCGGGAGAGACGATGAGCAGTTCTTC. It specifies CAWTPSGRDDEQFF.

This clonotype is a singleton in its sample. The chain links TRBV24-1 to TRBJ1-2, with D hard to call. Germline assignment: CDR1 KGHDR and CDR2 SFDVKD. The ends were cut back, 12 bases at V and 7 bases at J, with 17 bases in the middle. The CDR3 is made up of 12 amino acids. CDR3 protein: CASFSGEGGYTF. CDR3 DNA sequence: TGTGCCTCATTTAGCGGGGAAGGTGGCTACACCTTC.

Note on this clonotype: One end of the junction varies from germline; a read error may be responsible. The genes are TRBV12-3 or TRBV12-4 and TRBJ1-1, with unresolved D. CDR3 length: 13 residues. CDR3 amino acids: CANSFGRNTEAFF. The DNA for the CDR3 is TGTGCCAACAGTTTTGGGAGGAACACTGAAGCTTTCTTT.

This clonotype was recorded many times. V is TRBV6-6 and J is TRBJ1-2, with D hard to call. The V gene's germline CDR1 is MNHNY and CDR2 SVGAGI (reference sequence). The CDR3 is made up of 15 amino acids. V lost 2 bases and J 0 bases, leaving 10 bases between the germline ends. CDR3 amino acids: CASSYVAAANYGYTF. The DNA for the CDR3 is TGTGCCAGCAGTTACGTGGCGGCAGCTAACTATGGCTACACCTTC.

Points on this clonotype: A much larger clone differs from this one at a single base, so this may be a read error. The CDR3, as DNA: TGTGCCACCAACGGGGATATGGCTCCGGGTAACACCGGGGAGCTGCTTTTT. Amino acids: CATNGDMAPGNTGELLF. The rearrangement joins TRBV7-3 to TRBJ2-2; the D gene is possibly TRBD2 (5 bases). The germline gives CDR1 SGHTA, CDR2 FQGTGA. This CDR3 has 17 amino acids. The full variable domain, completed using reference TRBV7-3 and TRBJ2-2, is GAGVSQTPSNKVTEKGKYVELRCDPISGHTALYWYRQSLGQGPEFLIYFQGTGAADDSGLPNDRFFAVRPEGSVSTLKIQRTERGDSAVYLCATNGDMAPGNTGELLFGEGSRLTVL.

The chain couples TRBV14 to TRBJ2-5, with 9 bases fitting TRBD2. CDR3 size: 16 residues. Trimming at V came to 4 bases and at J to 3 bases, leaving 9 bases not matched to a gene. The germline CDR1 and CDR2 sequences are SGHDN and FVKESK. CDR3 in amino acids: CASSPAVAGEKETQYF. CDR3 in DNA: TGTGCCAGCAGCCCAGCAGTAGCGGGAGAAAAAGAGACCCAGTACTTC.

The chain couples TRBV7-9 to TRBJ1-2, with D possibly being TRBD1 (5 bases). Trimming pared 3 bases from V and 6 bases from J, leaving 8 bases between. CDR3 length equals 12 residues. The germline gives CDR1 SEHNR, CDR2 FQNEAQ (reference sequence). The CDR3 sequence is CASSFREDGYTF. In nucleotides, the CDR3 is TGTGCCAGCAGCTTCAGGGAGGATGGCTACACCTTC. The entire variable domain, with the rest obtained from reference TRBV7-9 and TRBJ1-2, is as follows: DTGVSQNPRHKITKRGQNVTFRCDPISEHNRLYWYRQTLGQGPEFLTYFQNEAQLEKSRLLSDRFSAERPKGSFSTLEIQRTEQGDSAMYLCASSFREDGYTFGSGTRLTVV.

This clonotype showed up many times. The V call is TRBV5-5, the J call TRBJ2-5; tentative D call: TRBD2 (6 bases). This CDR3 has 14 residues. With 4 bases removed from V and 0 bases from J, the gap between germline ends came to 10 bases. Germline CDR1 is SGHKS and CDR2 is YYEKEE (reference sequence). The CDR3 coding sequence is TGTGCCAGCAGCGTCCGGGGGTACCAAGAGACCCAGTACTTC. Its protein is CASSVRGYQETQYF.

The chain links TRBV13 to TRBJ1-1, with D hard to call. The CDR3 has 13 residues. V lost 4 bases to trimming and J lost 3 bases, with 9 bases between them. The germline V gene has CDR1 PRHDT and CDR2 FYEKMQ (reference sequence). CDR3: CASSSQSDTEAFF. The CDR3 nucleotides are TGTGCCAGCAGCTCGCAGTCGGACACTGAAGCTTTCTTT.

This clonotype was recorded at least ten times. The chain recombines TRBV4-2 with TRBJ1-5; D gene ambiguous. Germline assignment: CDR1 LGHNA and CDR2 YNFKEQ. V gave up 1 base and J gave up 3 bases, with 10 bases separating them. The CDR3 runs 15 residues. The DNA for the CDR3 is TGTGCCAGCAGCCAAGGGTCCACTTTCAATCAGCCCCAGCATTTT. Its protein product is CASSQGSTFNQPQHF.

The chain is built from TRBV29-1 and TRBJ1-2; tentative D call: TRBD1 (6 bases). Trimming removed 8 bases from V and 6 bases from J, with 16 bases in between. This CDR3 spans 12 amino acids. The germline V gene has CDR1 SQVTM and CDR2 ANQGSEA. CDR3 residues: CSLLQGRDGYTF. CDR3 nucleotides: TGCAGCTTGTTGCAGGGGAGGGATGGCTACACCTTC.

At least ten counts were recorded for this clonotype. The gene calls are TRBV11-2 and TRBJ1-1; possible D gene TRBD1, 5 bases. Germline assignment: CDR1 SGHAT and CDR2 FQNNGV. V lost 0 bases and J lost 7, with 9 bases in between. This CDR3 spans 13 amino acids. DNA of the CDR3: TGTGCCAGCAGCTTAGAACAGGCTGTTGAAGCTTTCTTT. Translation gives CASSLEQAVEAFF.

About this clonotype itself: The limits of the CDR3 on the DNA are not certain, so only TCRdb's listed CDR3 is given. This chain links TRBV29-1 with TRBJ1-4; TRBD1, the table's D call, was not compared with the DNA. Germline loops: CDR1 SQVTM, CDR2 ANQGSEA. The CDR3 totals 14 residues, both ends included. This CDR3 is CSVDFGAGNEKLIF.

This chain connects TRBV14 to TRBJ1-6, with 9 positions matching TRBD1. The CDR3 consists of 16 residues. Germline V lookup: CDR1 SGHDN, CDR2 FVKESK. The J segment lost 7 bases and the V segment lost 2 bases, leaving 6 bases of the junction unmatched. The CDR3: CASSQRTGASNSPLHF. DNA of the CDR3: TGTGCCAGCAGCCAACGGACAGGGGCTAGCAATTCACCCCTCCACTTT.

This clonotype was seen repeatedly, ten times or more. The V call is TRBV20-1, the J call TRBJ1-2; 11 nucleotides match TRBD1. The V gene's germline CDR1 is DFQATT and CDR2 SNEGSKA (reference sequence). The length of the CDR3 is 14 residues. V shed 2 bases and J 3 bases; nucleotides not matched to a gene: 2. The chain's CDR3 is CSARRTGGDYGYTF. In nucleotides, the CDR3 is TGCAGTGCTAGAAGGACAGGGGGCGACTATGGCTACACCTTC.

The chain combines TRBV5-1 with TRBJ1-1; D is possibly TRBD1 (6 bases). The CDR3 runs 15 residues. The ends were cut back, 3 bases at V and 11 bases at J, with 23 bases in the middle. Germline-derived CDR1 and CDR2 are SGHRS and YFSETQ. The CDR3: CASSWTFGGAEGAFF. The CDR3 DNA is TGCGCCAGCAGCTGGACTTTCGGGGGGGCCGAGGGGGCTTTCTTT.

This chain links TRBV7-2 with TRBJ2-5; 8 bases fit TRBD1. CDR3 length equals 18 residues. Per the germline V gene, CDR1 is SGHTA and CDR2 is FQGNSA. The junction had 13 bases not matched to a gene; V was cut back by 3 bases and J by 1 base. The CDR3: CASSFQGAPTGSQETQYF. CDR3 coding DNA: TGTGCCAGCAGCTTCCAGGGGGCCCCGACAGGTAGCCAAGAGACCCAGTACTTC.

This clonotype occurred many times. The chain uses TRBV20-1 and TRBJ2-5; 14 bases are shared with TRBD2. Germline V CDR1 and CDR2: DFQATT, SNEGSKA (reference sequence). V was pared by 6 bases and J by 3 bases, with 6 bases of the junction left unmatched. The CDR3 is made up of 15 amino acids. CDR3 loop: CSAATSGGDKETQYF. CDR3 DNA: TGCAGTGCCGCGACTAGCGGGGGGGACAAAGAGACCCAGTACTTC.

The V and J genes are TRBV7-2 and TRBJ2-6, with D maybe TRBD2 (5 bases). Germline CDR1 and CDR2: SGHTA and FQGNSA. The V end was cut by 5 bases, the J end by 2 bases, with 13 bases between. This CDR3 contains 16 residues. The CDR3 protein is CASSQDGVTGANVLTF. The CDR3, as DNA: TGTGCCAGCAGCCAGGACGGGGTGACTGGGGCCAACGTCCTGACTTTC.

The rearrangement uses TRBV2 and TRBJ2-3, with D unresolved. This CDR3 contains 12 residues. The V and J ends lost 7 bases and 1 base respectively, with 6 bases between them. CDR1 is SNHLY, CDR2 FYNNEI, per germline. The CDR3 DNA reads as TGTGCCAGCAACGTGGGCACAGATACGCAGTATTTT. Encoded protein: CASNVGTDTQYF.

This clonotype was recorded many times. Here the CDR3 reads CASSFGPSEEQYF. CDR3 nucleotides: TGTGCCAGCAGCTTCGGCCCCTCGGAAGAGCAGTACTTC. This rearrangement joins TRBV7-9 to TRBJ2-7; D gene uncertain. Germline V gene sequence: CDR1 SEHNR, CDR2 FQNEAQ (reference sequence). Trimming stripped 3 bases from V and 7 bases from J, with 13 bases between. The CDR3 runs 13 residues.

This chain joins TRBV6-5 and TRBJ1-2, with 7 bases lining up with TRBD1. Per germline, CDR1 MNHEY and CDR2 SVGAGI. J was trimmed by 7 bases and V by 2 bases; bases with no gene match: 10. The CDR3 totals 15 residues. The CDR3 reads CASSYLTGVDGGYTF. The CDR3 nucleotides read TGTGCCAGCAGTTACCTTACAGGGGTTGATGGTGGCTACACCTTC.